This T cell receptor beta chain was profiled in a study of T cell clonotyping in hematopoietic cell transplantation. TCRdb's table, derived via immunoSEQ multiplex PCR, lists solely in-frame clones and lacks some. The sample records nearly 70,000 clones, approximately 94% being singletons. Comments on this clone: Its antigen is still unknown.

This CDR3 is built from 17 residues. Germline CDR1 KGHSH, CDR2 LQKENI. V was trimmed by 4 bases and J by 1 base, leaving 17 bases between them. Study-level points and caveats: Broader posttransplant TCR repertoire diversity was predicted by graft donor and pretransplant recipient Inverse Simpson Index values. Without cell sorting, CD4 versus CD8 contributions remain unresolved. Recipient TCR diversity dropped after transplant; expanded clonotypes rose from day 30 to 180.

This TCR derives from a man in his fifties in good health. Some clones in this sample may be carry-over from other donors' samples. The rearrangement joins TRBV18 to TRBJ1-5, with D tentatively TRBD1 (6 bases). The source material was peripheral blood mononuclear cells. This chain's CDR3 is CASSQRAPGESNQPQHF. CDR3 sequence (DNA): TGTGCCAGCTCACAAAGGGCACCAGGGGAGAGCAATCAGCCCCAGCATTTT.